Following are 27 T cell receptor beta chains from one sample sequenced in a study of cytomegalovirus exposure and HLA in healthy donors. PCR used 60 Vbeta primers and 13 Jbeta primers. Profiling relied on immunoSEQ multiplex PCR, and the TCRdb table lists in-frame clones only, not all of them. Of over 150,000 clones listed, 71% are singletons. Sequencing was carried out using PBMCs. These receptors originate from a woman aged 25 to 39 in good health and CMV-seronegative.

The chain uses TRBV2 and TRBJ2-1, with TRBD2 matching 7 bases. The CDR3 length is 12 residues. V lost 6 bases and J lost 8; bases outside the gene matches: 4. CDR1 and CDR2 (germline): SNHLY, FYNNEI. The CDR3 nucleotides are TGTGCCAGCAGCGGACTAGTCTATGAGCAGTTCTTC. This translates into CASSGLVYEQFF.

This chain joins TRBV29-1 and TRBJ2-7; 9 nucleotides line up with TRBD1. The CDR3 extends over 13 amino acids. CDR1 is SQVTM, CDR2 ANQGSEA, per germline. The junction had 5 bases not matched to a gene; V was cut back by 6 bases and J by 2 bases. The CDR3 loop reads CSVPDRGAYEQYF. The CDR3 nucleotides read TGCAGCGTCCCGGACAGGGGTGCCTACGAGCAGTACTTC.

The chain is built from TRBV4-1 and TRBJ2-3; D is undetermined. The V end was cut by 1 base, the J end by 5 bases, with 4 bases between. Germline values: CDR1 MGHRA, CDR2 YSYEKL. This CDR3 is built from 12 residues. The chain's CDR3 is CASSQGGDTQYF. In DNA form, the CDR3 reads TGCGCCAGCAGCCAAGGAGGAGATACGCAGTATTTT.

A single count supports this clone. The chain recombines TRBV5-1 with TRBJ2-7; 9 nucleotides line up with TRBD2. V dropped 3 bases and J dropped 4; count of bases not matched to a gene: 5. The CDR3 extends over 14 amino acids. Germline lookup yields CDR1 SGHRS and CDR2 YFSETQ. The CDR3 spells CASSSGTSYYEQYF. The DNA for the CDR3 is TGCGCCAGCAGCTCCGGGACTAGCTATTACGAGCAGTACTTC.

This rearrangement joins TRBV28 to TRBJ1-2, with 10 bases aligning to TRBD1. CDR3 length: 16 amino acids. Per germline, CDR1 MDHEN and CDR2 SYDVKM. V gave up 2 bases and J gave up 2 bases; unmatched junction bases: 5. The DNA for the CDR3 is TGTGCCAGCAGTTTAGGGCGGGGACAGGGGAACTATGGCTACACCTTC. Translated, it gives CASSLGRGQGNYGYTF.

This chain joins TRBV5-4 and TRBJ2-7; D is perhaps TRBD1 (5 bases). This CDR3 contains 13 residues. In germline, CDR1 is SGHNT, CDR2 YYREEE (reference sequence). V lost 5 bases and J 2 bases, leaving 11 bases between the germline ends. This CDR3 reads CASSFMGPYEQYF. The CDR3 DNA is TGTGCCAGCAGTTTCATGGGGCCCTACGAGCAGTACTTC.

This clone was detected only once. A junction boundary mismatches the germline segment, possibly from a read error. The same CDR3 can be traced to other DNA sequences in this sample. The CDR3 region has the DNA TGTGCTAGCAGTCCACTCGAGGGTCCCCTCTCCTACGAGCAGTACTTC. Its protein is CASSPLEGPLSYEQYF. This rearrangement joins TRBV27 to TRBJ2-7, with D tentatively TRBD2 (5 bases). The CDR3 has 16 amino acids. Germline V CDR1 and CDR2: MNHEY, SMNVEV (reference sequence).

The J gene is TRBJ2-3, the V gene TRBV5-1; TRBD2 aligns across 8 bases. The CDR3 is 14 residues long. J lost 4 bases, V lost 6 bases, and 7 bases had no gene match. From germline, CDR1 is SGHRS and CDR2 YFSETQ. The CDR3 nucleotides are TGCGCCAGCACCGACCCGGGGGGGCCAGATACGCAGTATTTT. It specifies CASTDPGGPDTQYF.

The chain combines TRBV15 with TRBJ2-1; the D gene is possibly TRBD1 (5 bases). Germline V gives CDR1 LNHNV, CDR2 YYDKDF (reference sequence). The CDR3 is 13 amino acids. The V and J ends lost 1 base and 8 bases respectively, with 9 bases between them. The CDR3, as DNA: TGTGCCACCAGCAGAGTGATAGGGGATGAGCAGTTCTTC. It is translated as CATSRVIGDEQFF.

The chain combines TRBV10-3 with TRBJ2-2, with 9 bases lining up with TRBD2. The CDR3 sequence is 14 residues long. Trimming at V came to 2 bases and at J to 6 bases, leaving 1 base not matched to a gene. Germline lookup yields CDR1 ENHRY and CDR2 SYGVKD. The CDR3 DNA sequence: TGTGCCATCAGTGAGCCTAGCGGGGCCGGGGAGCTGTTTTTT. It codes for CAISEPSGAGELFF.

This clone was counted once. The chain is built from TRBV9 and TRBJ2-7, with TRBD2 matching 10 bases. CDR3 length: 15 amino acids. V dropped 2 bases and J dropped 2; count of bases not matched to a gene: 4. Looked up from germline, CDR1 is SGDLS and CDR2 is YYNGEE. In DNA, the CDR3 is TGTGCCAGCAGCGTGACCGGGACTAGCGCCTACGAGCAGTACTTC. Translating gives CASSVTGTSAYEQYF.

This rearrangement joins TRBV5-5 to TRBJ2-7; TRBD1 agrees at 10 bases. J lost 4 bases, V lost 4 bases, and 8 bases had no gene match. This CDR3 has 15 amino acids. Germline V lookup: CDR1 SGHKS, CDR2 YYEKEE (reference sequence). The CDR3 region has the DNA TGTGCCAGCAGCGTCGCCGGGACAGGGGATTACGAGCAGTACTTC. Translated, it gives CASSVAGTGDYEQYF.

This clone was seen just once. Here the CDR3 reads CASSHDRYQPQHF. DNA of the CDR3: TGTGCCAGCAGTCACGACAGATATCAGCCCCAGCATTTT. This chain uses TRBV6-5 with TRBJ1-5, with TRBD1 as a possible D gene (5 bases). The CDR3 sequence is 13 residues long. Germline-derived CDR1 and CDR2 are MNHEY and SVGAGI. V shed 5 bases and J shed 5 bases, with 10 bases lying between them.

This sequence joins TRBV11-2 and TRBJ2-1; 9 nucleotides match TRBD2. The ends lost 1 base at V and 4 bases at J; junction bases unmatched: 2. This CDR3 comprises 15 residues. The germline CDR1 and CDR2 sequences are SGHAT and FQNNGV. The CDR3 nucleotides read TGTGCCAGCAGCTTAGCCAGCGGGGGGTACAATGAGCAGTTCTTC. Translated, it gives CASSLASGGYNEQFF.

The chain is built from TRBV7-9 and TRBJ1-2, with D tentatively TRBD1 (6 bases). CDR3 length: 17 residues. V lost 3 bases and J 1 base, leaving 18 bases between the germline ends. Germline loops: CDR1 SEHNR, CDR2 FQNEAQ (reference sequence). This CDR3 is CASSFAQGRGLNYGYTF. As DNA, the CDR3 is TGTGCCAGCAGCTTCGCGCAGGGGCGAGGTCTTAACTATGGCTACACCTTC.

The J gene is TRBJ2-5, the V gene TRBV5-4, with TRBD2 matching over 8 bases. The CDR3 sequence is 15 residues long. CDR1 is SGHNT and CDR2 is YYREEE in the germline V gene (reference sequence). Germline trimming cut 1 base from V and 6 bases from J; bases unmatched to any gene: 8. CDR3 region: CASSLPGGALQTQYF. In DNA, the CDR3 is TGTGCCAGCAGCTTGCCGGGGGGGGCTTTGCAGACCCAGTACTTC.

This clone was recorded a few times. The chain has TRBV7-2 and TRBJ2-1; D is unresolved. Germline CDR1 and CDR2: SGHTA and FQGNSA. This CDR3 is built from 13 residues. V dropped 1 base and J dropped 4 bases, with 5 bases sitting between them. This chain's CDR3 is CASSLGAYNEQFF. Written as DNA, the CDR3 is TGTGCCAGCAGCTTAGGCGCTTACAATGAGCAGTTCTTC.

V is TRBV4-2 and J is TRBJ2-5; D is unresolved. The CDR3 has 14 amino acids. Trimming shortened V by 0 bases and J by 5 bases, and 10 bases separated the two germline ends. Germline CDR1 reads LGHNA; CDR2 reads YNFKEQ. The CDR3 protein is CASSQEGPTETQYF. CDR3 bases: TGTGCCAGCAGCCAAGAAGGCCCGACTGAGACCCAGTACTTC.

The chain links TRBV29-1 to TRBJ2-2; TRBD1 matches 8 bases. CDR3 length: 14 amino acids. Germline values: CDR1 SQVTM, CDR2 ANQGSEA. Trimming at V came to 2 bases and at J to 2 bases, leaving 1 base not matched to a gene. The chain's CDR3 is CSVEQGANTGELFF. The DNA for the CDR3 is TGCAGCGTTGAACAGGGGGCAAACACCGGGGAGCTGTTTTTT.

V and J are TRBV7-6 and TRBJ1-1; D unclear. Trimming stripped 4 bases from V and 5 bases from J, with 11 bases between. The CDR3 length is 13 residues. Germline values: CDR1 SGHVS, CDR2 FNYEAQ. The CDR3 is CASSSPGTTEAFF. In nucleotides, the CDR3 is TGTGCCAGCAGCTCTCCAGGAACAACTGAAGCTTTCTTT.

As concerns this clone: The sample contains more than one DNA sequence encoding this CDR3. CDR3 in DNA: TGTGCCAGCAGCACCGGACAGGGGTCCACTGAAGCTTTCTTT. Translated: CASSTGQGSTEAFF. The chain employs TRBV7-9 and TRBJ1-1; TRBD1 matches at 9 bases. The CDR3 loop spans 14 amino acids. Unmatched junction bases numbered 5, after V lost 5 bases and J lost 4 bases. CDR1 and CDR2 (germline): SEHNR, FQNEAQ (reference sequence).

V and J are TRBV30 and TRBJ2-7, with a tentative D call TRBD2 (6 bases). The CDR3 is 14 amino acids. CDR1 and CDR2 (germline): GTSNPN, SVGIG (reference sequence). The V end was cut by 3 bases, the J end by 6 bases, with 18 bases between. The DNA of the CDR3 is TGTGCCTGGAGGGTTTTAGCGGAGGAGGGCGAGCAGTACTTC. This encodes CAWRVLAEEGEQYF.

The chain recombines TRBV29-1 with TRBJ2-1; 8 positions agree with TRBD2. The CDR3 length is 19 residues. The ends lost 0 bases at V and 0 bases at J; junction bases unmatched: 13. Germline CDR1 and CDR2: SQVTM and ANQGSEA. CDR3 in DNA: TGCAGCGTTGAAGATCTTTGGGTCAGCGGGGGCAACTCCTACAATGAGCAGTTCTTC. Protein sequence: CSVEDLWVSGGNSYNEQFF.

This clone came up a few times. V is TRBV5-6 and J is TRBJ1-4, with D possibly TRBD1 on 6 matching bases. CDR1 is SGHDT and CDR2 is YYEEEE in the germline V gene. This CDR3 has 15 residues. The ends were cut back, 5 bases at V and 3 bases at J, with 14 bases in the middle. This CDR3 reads CASRATGKANEKLFF. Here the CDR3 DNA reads TGTGCCAGCAGAGCTACAGGGAAGGCTAATGAAAAACTGTTTTTT.

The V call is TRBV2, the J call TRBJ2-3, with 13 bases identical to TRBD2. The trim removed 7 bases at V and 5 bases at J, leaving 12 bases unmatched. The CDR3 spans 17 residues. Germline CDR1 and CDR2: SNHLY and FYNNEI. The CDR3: CASKTGLAGELGDTQYF. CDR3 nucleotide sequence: TGTGCCAGCAAGACCGGACTAGCGGGAGAGTTGGGAGATACGCAGTATTTT.

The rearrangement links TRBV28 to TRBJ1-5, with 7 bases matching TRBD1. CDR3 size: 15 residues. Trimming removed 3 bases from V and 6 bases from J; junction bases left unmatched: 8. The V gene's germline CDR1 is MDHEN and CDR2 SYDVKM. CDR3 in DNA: TGTGCCAGCAGTTTCGCCGACAGGGTGGGTCAGCCCCAGCATTTT. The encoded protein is CASSFADRVGQPQHF.

The CDR3 is CASSSGSCKNTGELFF. CDR3 nucleotide sequence: TGTGCCAGCAGCAGCGGGAGTTGTAAGAACACCGGGGAGCTGTTTTTT. V and J are TRBV7-9 and TRBJ2-2; TRBD2 matches at 8 bases. The trim removed 5 bases at V and 1 base at J, leaving 6 bases unmatched. The CDR3 loop spans 16 amino acids. From germline, CDR1 is SEHNR and CDR2 FQNEAQ (reference sequence).